A single sample is the source of the 29 T cell receptor beta chains below, sequenced in a study of beta chain features in type 1 diabetes. The sequenced template was cDNA made from the entire isolated RNA. The data were produced by immunoSEQ multiplex PCR, yet TCRdb's version contains in-frame clones alone and is incomplete. The data hold 300,000 to 350,000 clones, with 7.5% to 9% observed a single time. Sequencing was done on a sample of central memory CD4+ T cells from blood. Receptors originate from a young woman in good health.

This clone was seen many times. The chain has TRBV7-9 and TRBJ2-7; 7 positions agree with TRBD1. The CDR3 consists of 13 residues. In germline, CDR1 is SEHNR, CDR2 FQNEAQ (reference sequence). Trimming at V came to 6 bases and at J to 0 bases, leaving 2 bases not matched to a gene. CDR3 DNA sequence: TGTGCCAGCAGGCGACAGGGCTCCTACGAGCAGTACTTC. This encodes CASRRQGSYEQYF.

This clone was observed a few times. This chain connects TRBV21-1 to TRBJ2-7; the D call in the table, TRBD2, was not verified against the DNA. TRBV21-1 is given as a pseudogene. The length of the CDR3 is 14 residues. The CDR3 coding sequence is TGTGCCAGCAGCAAAGGCGTCCGTTACTACGAGCAGTACTTC. This sequence encodes CASSKGVRYYEQYF.

This clone was seen at least ten times. This chain joins TRBV7-8 and TRBJ2-1; 8 bases map to TRBD1. The germline CDR1 and CDR2 sequences are SGHVS and FQNEAQ. The CDR3 runs to 14 residues. Unmatched junction bases numbered 4, after V lost 5 bases and J lost 4 bases. CDR3 sequence reads: CASSLGDRYNEQFF. CDR3 DNA sequence: TGTGCCAGCAGCCTCGGGGACAGGTACAATGAGCAGTTCTTC.

This sequence joins TRBV4-2 and TRBJ2-1; the D gene is possibly TRBD1 (5 bases). In germline, CDR1 is LGHNA, CDR2 YNFKEQ. This CDR3 is built from 19 residues. Trimming cost V 0 bases and J 0 bases, with 18 bases left between them. This CDR3 is CASSQEGRSGKTSYNEQFF. The CDR3 DNA reads as TGTGCCAGCAGCCAAGAAGGGCGATCAGGGAAAACCTCCTACAATGAGCAGTTCTTC.

This clone was recorded a few times. The chain joins TRBV7-9 to TRBJ2-1; TRBD2 agrees at 10 bases. J gave up 3 bases and V 5 bases, and 7 bases lay outside the gene matches. Germline V CDR1 and CDR2: SEHNR, FQNEAQ (reference sequence). This CDR3 has 16 amino acids. The CDR3 reads CASSPGLAALYNEQFF. CDR3 in DNA: TGTGCCAGCAGCCCTGGACTAGCGGCACTCTACAATGAGCAGTTCTTC.

V and J are TRBV7-3 and TRBJ2-1; D ambiguous. The length of the CDR3 is 14 residues. Trimming shortened V by 3 bases and J by 6 bases, and 12 bases separated the two germline ends. Germline assignment: CDR1 SGHTA and CDR2 FQGTGA. The CDR3 region is CASSFSGRSNEQFF. The DNA of the CDR3 is TGTGCCAGCAGCTTTTCCGGACGCTCCAATGAGCAGTTCTTC.

This clone was counted between two and nine times. The gene calls are TRBV4-2 and TRBJ1-1; no reliable D call. The CDR3 is 14 amino acids. Trimming stripped 4 bases from V and 1 base from J, with 10 bases between. The germline CDR1 and CDR2 sequences are LGHNA and YNFKEQ. CDR3 sequence reads: CASSPHNRNTEAFF. Written as DNA, the CDR3 is TGTGCCAGCAGCCCGCACAACCGGAACACTGAAGCTTTCTTT.

The V gene is TRBV7-8, the J gene TRBJ2-2; D gene uncertain. The germline gives CDR1 SGHVS, CDR2 FQNEAQ. CDR3 length: 13 amino acids. V was cut by 2 bases and J by 6 bases, with 7 bases left in between. The CDR3 loop is CASSLKSAGELFF. The CDR3 DNA is TGTGCCAGCAGCTTAAAGTCGGCCGGGGAGCTGTTTTTT.

The chain uses TRBV7-3 and TRBJ2-1; TRBD2 matches at 10 bases. Germline V CDR1 and CDR2: SGHTA, FQGTGA. The CDR3 length is 15 residues. Trimming cost V 5 bases and J 0 bases; bases outside gene matches: 1. The CDR3 region has the DNA TGTGCCAGCAGCCTAGCGGGGGCCTCCTACAATGAGCAGTTCTTC. This codes for CASSLAGASYNEQFF.

In its sample, this clone was seen a few times. This CDR3 is also generated by other DNA sequences in the sample. The J gene is TRBJ2-5, the V gene TRBV5-1, with unresolved D. The CDR3 contains 13 residues. Deletions cut 0 bases from V and 4 bases from J, with 7 bases between. In germline, CDR1 is SGHRS, CDR2 YFSETQ. CDR3 nucleotides: TGCGCCAGCAGCTTGGCTAGAGGAGAGACCCAGTACTTC. Amino acids: CASSLARGETQYF.

This clone was found a few times. The CDR3 DNA follows: TGTGCCAGCAGCACCCTAGGGGCGTCCCAAGAGACCCAGTACTTC. It codes for CASSTLGASQETQYF. The chain uses TRBV5-6 and TRBJ2-5, with D perhaps matching TRBD1 (5 bases). Germline CDR1 reads SGHDT; CDR2 reads YYEEEE. The CDR3 loop spans 15 amino acids. The V end lost 4 bases, the J end lost 1 base, and 14 bases lay between the germline ends.

This clone was observed a handful of times. The chain is built from TRBV9 and TRBJ2-3; 7 positions agree with TRBD2. The length of the CDR3 is 15 residues. V was clipped by 0 bases and J by 6 bases; unmatched bases: 7. Germline CDR1 and CDR2: SGDLS and YYNGEE. CDR3 bases: TGTGCCAGCAGCGTAGTCGGGAGCGGGGATGATACGCAGTATTTT. Its protein is CASSVVGSGDDTQYF.

CDR3 in amino acids: CASSRGQQNIQYF. The CDR3 nucleotides read TGTGCCAGCAGCCGGGGACAGCAAAACATTCAGTACTTC. The J gene is TRBJ2-4, the V gene TRBV7-2; 7 nucleotides align to TRBD1. The CDR3 consists of 13 residues. Trimming removed 5 bases from V and 5 bases from J; junction bases left unmatched: 3. Germline V CDR1 and CDR2: SGHTA, FQGNSA.

The genes are TRBV28 and TRBJ2-2; D is unresolved. Trimming removed 8 bases from V and 5 bases from J, with 9 bases in between. CDR3 length: 12 residues. Looked up from germline, CDR1 is MDHEN and CDR2 is SYDVKM. The CDR3 sequence is CASAVMTGELFF. CDR3 nucleotides: TGTGCCAGCGCCGTTATGACCGGGGAGCTGTTTTTT.

This clone came up many times. V usage is TRBV6-5 and J usage is TRBJ2-4, with 8 bases matching TRBD2. V was clipped by 5 bases and J by 8 bases; unmatched bases: 5. Germline values: CDR1 MNHEY, CDR2 SVGAGI. This CDR3 is 13 amino acids long. CDR3: CASSSGRSDIQYF. The CDR3 DNA sequence: TGTGCCAGCAGTAGCGGGAGATCTGACATTCAGTACTTC.

V and J are TRBV2 and TRBJ2-7, with TRBD1 matching over 7 bases. CDR1 is SNHLY, CDR2 FYNNEI, per germline. The CDR3 is made up of 14 amino acids. V dropped 6 bases and J dropped 3; count of bases not matched to a gene: 8. CDR3 DNA: TGTGCCAGCAGGAGACAGGGTAATAACTACGAGCAGTACTTC. Translated: CASRRQGNNYEQYF.

This clone was seen a few times. This chain connects TRBV2 to TRBJ2-3; 11 bases are shared with TRBD2. This CDR3 has 15 amino acids. J lost 2 bases, V lost 6 bases, and 4 bases had no gene match. The germline V gene has CDR1 SNHLY and CDR2 FYNNEI. The CDR3 is CASRRLAGTTDTQYF. CDR3 sequence (DNA): TGTGCCAGCAGGCGACTAGCGGGAACCACAGATACGCAGTATTTT.

This clone was seen at least ten times. This chain connects TRBV21-1 to TRBJ2-5; TRBD2, the D gene given by the table, was not confirmed from the DNA. TRBV21-1 is classified as a pseudogene. The CDR3 is 15 amino acids. CDR3 DNA: TGTGCCAGCACTCTCCGAGCGGGGCACCAAGAGACCCAGTACTTC. Its translation is CASTLRAGHQETQYF.

V is TRBV7-2 and J is TRBJ2-7; TRBD1 matches 7 bases. Trimming cost V 5 bases and J 6 bases; bases outside gene matches: 13. This CDR3 spans 15 amino acids. Germline CDR1 reads SGHTA; CDR2 reads FQGNSA. CDR3 in DNA: TGTGCCAGCAGCACCCCGACAGGGAGACGGGGCGAGCAGTACTTC. Translation: CASSTPTGRRGEQYF.

The chain joins TRBV6-1 to TRBJ2-4; maybe TRBD1 (6 bases). CDR1 is MNHNS and CDR2 is SASEGT in the germline V gene. This CDR3 region has 12 residues. The V end was cut by 7 bases, the J end by 11 bases, with 15 bases between. CDR3: CASTTYPGVQYF. CDR3 nucleotide sequence: TGTGCCAGCACGACGTACCCAGGGGTTCAGTACTTC.

The sample holds a few counts of this clone. The rearrangement uses TRBV5-4 and TRBJ2-1; 8 nucleotides agree with TRBD2. Germline V gene sequence: CDR1 SGHNT, CDR2 YYREEE (reference sequence). The CDR3 is 14 amino acids. J lost 4 bases, V lost 1 base, and 1 base had no gene match. CDR3 nucleotides: TGTGCCAGCAGCTTGTCTAGCGGGTACAATGAGCAGTTCTTC. Translation gives CASSLSSGYNEQFF.

This clone was seen only a few times. The J gene is TRBJ1-1, the V gene TRBV5-4; 9 nucleotides align to TRBD1. This CDR3 contains 14 residues. The J segment lost 5 bases and the V segment lost 5 bases, leaving 7 bases of the junction unmatched. Germline CDR1 and CDR2: SGHNT and YYREEE (reference sequence). CDR3 in DNA: TGTGCCAGCAGTAACAGGGGGCGTAGGACTGAAGCTTTCTTT. Translating it yields CASSNRGRRTEAFF.

V gene TRBV7-3 combines with J gene TRBJ2-5; no reliable D call. From germline, CDR1 is SGHTA and CDR2 FQGTGA. V was shortened by 6 bases and J by 2 bases, with 10 bases between the two germline ends. The CDR3 runs 13 residues. As DNA, the CDR3 is TGTGCCAGCAGTCAGGTGGGACAAGAGACCCAGTACTTC. Amino acid sequence: CASSQVGQETQYF.

In its sample, this clone was seen a few times. The chain couples TRBV13 to TRBJ1-2, with 10 bases aligning to TRBD1. With 7 bases clipped from V and 7 bases from J, the junction kept 12 bases outside the gene matches. The CDR3 is 15 amino acids. Germline V gene sequence: CDR1 PRHDT, CDR2 FYEKMQ (reference sequence). CDR3 sequence (DNA): TGTGCCAGCAAACCGGGACAGGGGAGGTTATCTGGCTACACCTTC. Amino acid sequence: CASKPGQGRLSGYTF.

This rearrangement joins TRBV18 to TRBJ2-1; D is possibly TRBD2 (5 bases). The CDR3 spans 12 residues. Germline-derived CDR1 and CDR2 are KGHSH and LQKENI. Trimming took 2 bases from V and 6 from J, leaving 5 bases between them. The CDR3 sequence is CASSPTSNEQFF. The CDR3 coding sequence is TGTGCCAGCTCACCAACTAGCAATGAGCAGTTCTTC.

The chain carries TRBV6-5 and TRBJ2-1, with 8 bases identical to TRBD2. The CDR3 sequence is 13 residues long. CDR1 is MNHEY and CDR2 is SVGAGI in the germline V gene. Trimming cost V 6 bases and J 7 bases; bases outside gene matches: 5. This chain's CDR3 is CASRVSGGNEQFF. The DNA for the CDR3 is TGTGCCAGCAGGGTCTCGGGAGGGAATGAGCAGTTCTTC.

This chain links TRBV14 with TRBJ1-2; D is uncertain. Germline lookup yields CDR1 SGHDN and CDR2 FVKESK. The germline V and J ends were trimmed by 1 base and 7 bases, with 13 bases remaining between them. This CDR3 region has 14 residues. The CDR3 region is CASSQASISGGYTF. DNA for the CDR3: TGTGCCAGCAGCCAAGCAAGCATTTCTGGTGGCTACACCTTC.

This clone has only a few counts. The chain carries TRBV9 and TRBJ2-7; 7 bases align to TRBD2. Germline CDR1 SGDLS, CDR2 YYNGEE. The CDR3 is 16 amino acids. The V segment lost 4 bases and the J segment 0 bases; nucleotides outside the gene matches: 10. The CDR3 region is CASSIKRDYSSYEQYF. CDR3 nucleotides: TGTGCCAGCAGCATAAAGCGGGACTACTCCTCCTACGAGCAGTACTTC.

The V gene is TRBV6-5, the J gene TRBJ2-7, with D perhaps TRBD1 (6 bases). Per germline, CDR1 MNHEY and CDR2 SVGAGI. Trimming took off 0 bases at V and 3 bases at J, with 12 bases between the two ends. The CDR3 runs to 15 residues. The CDR3 DNA reads as TGTGCCAGCAGTTACTCAGGGGGATCTCTCTACGAGCAGTACTTC. Protein product: CASSYSGGSLYEQYF.